This TCR beta chain derives from a study of blood T cell repertoires in COVID-19. Study background: Material from acute and convalescent COVID-19 was sourced from the United States, Italy and Spain. Nucleic acid was either cDNA or gDNA, and it came from T cells, B-cell-depleted T cells, or PBMCs.

The repertoire was sequenced with immunoSEQ multiplex PCR; TCRdb's copy has only in-frame clones and lacks some. The sample includes about 230,000 clones, roughly 80% seen only once; the top ten take about 8%. This CDR3 comprises 16 residues. Trimming stripped 5 bases from V and 3 bases from J, with 17 bases between. Germline V CDR1 and CDR2: SGHTA, FQGNSA. The TCR sequence derives from a woman of 80 years or more with acute or convalescent COVID-19. V and J are TRBV7-2 and TRBJ1-5; TRBD1 might be the D (6 bases). Sequences were obtained from peripheral blood. The CDR3 spells CASSATGRGDNQPQHF. CDR3 in DNA: TGTGCCAGCAGCGCCACAGGGAGGGGGGACAATCAGCCCCAGCATTTT. Full variable domain (missing parts from reference TRBV7-2 and TRBJ1-5): GAGVSQSPSNKVTEKGKDVELRCDPISGHTALYWYRQSLGQGLEFLIYFQGNSAPDKSGLPSDRFSAERTGGSVSTLTIQRTQQEDSAVYLCASSATGRGDNQPQHFGDGTRLSIL.